These T cell receptor beta chains were read from a single sample in a study of cytomegalovirus exposure and HLA in healthy donors. Only in-frame clones appear in the TCRdb table, and some are missing; sequencing was by immunoSEQ multiplex PCR. The repertoire holds around 120,000 clones, with around 77% as singletons. Material: PBMCs. The receptors come from a man over 45 in good health and CMV-seropositive. Each CDR3 is given with its conserved first and last residue. The order of the fields is V gene, clone size, J gene, D gene, CDR3 protein, CDR3 DNA. The D gene is left open where the match is weak. Size is stated for part of the rows, as once, few or many counts, or as a class when the clone is expanded.

V: TRBV7-2; size: once; J: TRBJ2-5; D: TRBD2; CDR3: CASSGTGTSGGIRETQYF; DNA: TGTGCCAGCAGCGGGACCGGGACTAGCGGGGGGATAAGGGAGACCCAGTACTTC
V: TRBV7-6; size: -; J: TRBJ1-1; D: TRBD1; CDR3: CASSDRQGGTEAFF; DNA: TGTGCCAGCAGCGATCGACAGGGGGGTACTGAAGCTTTCTTT
V: TRBV7-2; size: once; J: TRBJ2-4; D: TRBD2; CDR3: CASSPGFSGGAETKNIQYF; DNA: TGTGCCAGCAGCCCAGGGTTTAGCGGGGGGGCCGAAACCAAAAACATTCAGTACTTC
V: TRBV10-3; size: -; J: TRBJ1-6; D: -; CDR3: CASAREGSPLHF; DNA: TGTGCCAGCGCCCGGGAGGGTTCACCCCTCCACTTT
V: TRBV5-1; size: -; J: TRBJ1-2; D: -; CDR3: CASSLEGSEGYTF; DNA: TGCGCCAGCAGCTTGGAGGGTAGCGAGGGCTACACCTTC
V: TRBV19; size: -; J: TRBJ1-2; D: -; CDR3: CASSIGSGGNYGYTF; DNA: TGTGCCAGTAGTATAGGGAGTGGGGGGAACTATGGCTACACCTTC
V: TRBV5-4; size: -; J: TRBJ2-7; D: -; CDR3: CASSLEDEGYEQYF; DNA: TGTGCCAGCAGCTTGGAGGACGAGGGCTACGAGCAGTACTTC
V: TRBV5-4; size: -; J: TRBJ2-4; D: -; CDR3: CASSLGGGSQAKNIQYF; DNA: TGTGCCAGCAGCTTGGGTGGGGGGAGTCAGGCCAAAAACATTCAGTACTTC
V: TRBV5-1; size: few; J: TRBJ2-2; D: -; CDR3: CASRIGSRDLGELFF; DNA: TGCGCCAGCAGAATCGGGTCTAGAGATCTCGGGGAGCTGTTTTTT
V: TRBV15; size: -; J: TRBJ2-7; D: TRBD1; CDR3: CATSRALGTGPTKQYF; DNA: TGTGCCACCAGCAGAGCCCTCGGGACAGGACCTACGAAGCAGTACTTC
V: TRBV5-1; size: -; J: TRBJ1-6; D: TRBD1; CDR3: CASRPGTGATRNSPLHF; DNA: TGCGCCAGCAGACCCGGGACAGGCGCGACGAGGAATTCACCCCTCCACTTT
V: TRBV4-3; size: few; J: TRBJ1-6; D: TRBD1; CDR3: CASSRLDPTGTRSYNSPLHF; DNA: TGCGCCAGCAGCCGCCTCGACCCGACAGGGACAAGGTCCTATAATTCACCCCTCCACTTT
V: TRBV5-1; size: -; J: TRBJ2-5; D: TRBD2; CDR3: CASTVTSGQETQYF; DNA: TGCGCCAGCACCGTTACTAGCGGACAAGAGACCCAGTACTTC
V: TRBV27; size: few; J: TRBJ2-2; D: TRBD1; CDR3: CASNRDRGHTGELFF; DNA: TGTGCCAGCAATCGGGACAGGGGTCACACCGGGGAGCTGTTTTTT
V: TRBV29-1; size: few; J: TRBJ2-5; D: -; CDR3: CSVEGRAALGLQTQYF; DNA: TGCAGCGTTGAAGGAAGAGCGGCCCTTGGTCTTCAGACCCAGTACTTC
V: TRBV11-2; size: -; J: TRBJ2-7; D: TRBD2; CDR3: CASSLGRGGRYEQYF; DNA: TGTGCCAGCAGCTTGGGGCGGGGGGGCCGCTACGAGCAGTACTTC
V: TRBV28; size: -; J: TRBJ2-1; D: TRBD2; CDR3: CASNAGDDNEQFF; DNA: TGTGCCAGCAATGCGGGAGACGACAATGAGCAGTTCTTC
V: TRBV25-1; size: -; J: TRBJ2-7; D: TRBD1; CDR3: CASRVDRGPYEQYF; DNA: TGTGCCAGCAGGGTAGACAGGGGACCCTACGAGCAGTACTTC
V: TRBV29-1; size: -; J: TRBJ1-1; D: -; CDR3: CSVRQGYDTEAFF; DNA: TGCAGCGTTCGCCAGGGATACGACACTGAAGCTTTCTTT
V: TRBV11-2; size: -; J: TRBJ2-3; D: TRBD2; CDR3: CASSLVGTSGSTDTQYF; DNA: TGTGCCAGCAGCTTAGTCGGGACTAGCGGTAGCACAGATACGCAGTATTTT
V: TRBV6-6; size: -; J: TRBJ2-7; D: TRBD1; CDR3: CASSQVGTASEQYF; DNA: TGTGCCAGCAGCCAAGTGGGGACAGCCTCTGAGCAGTACTTC
V: TRBV29-1; size: -; J: TRBJ2-7; D: -; CDR3: CSTGTGDFGEQYF; DNA: TGCAGCACGGGTACGGGGGATTTTGGCGAGCAGTACTTC
V: TRBV15; size: -; J: TRBJ1-1; D: TRBD1; CDR3: CATSRTGDTEAFF; DNA: TGTGCCACCAGCAGGACAGGGGACACTGAAGCTTTCTTT
V: TRBV7-9; size: -; J: TRBJ1-3; D: TRBD1; CDR3: CASSPRTGEAGNTIYF; DNA: TGTGCCAGCAGCCCACGGACAGGGGAGGCTGGAAACACCATATATTTT
V: TRBV6-5; size: -; J: TRBJ1-3; D: -; CDR3: CASSYRRDRRNTIYF; DNA: TGTGCCAGCAGTTACCGGAGGGATCGGAGAAACACCATATATTTT